The 16 T cell receptor beta chains presented below share a single source sample, sequenced in a study of control samples from healthy donors and cancer patients. Sequenced by immunoSEQ multiplex PCR; TCRdb stores in-frame clones only, minus some. The repertoire holds roughly 60,000 clones, around 94% seen once, with 3.5% to 4.5% in the top ten. Sequenced sample: blood. These receptors all stem from a man aged 25-45 years in good health.

This rearrangement joins TRBV5-1 to TRBJ2-2, with D hard to call. This CDR3 is 12 amino acids long. Germline V gives CDR1 SGHRS, CDR2 YFSETQ. V gave up 4 bases and J gave up 5 bases, with 6 bases separating them. CDR3 nucleotide sequence: TGCGCCAGCAGCGTTCAAACCGGGGAGCTGTTTTTT. Amino acid sequence: CASSVQTGELFF.

CDR3 sequence (DNA): TGTGCCAGCAGCGTTGAAGGGGGACCCCTCACTGAAGCTTTCTTT. This encodes CASSVEGGPLTEAFF. The V and J genes are TRBV2 and TRBJ1-1; D might be TRBD1 (6 bases). Germline CDR1 is SNHLY and CDR2 is FYNNEI. V dropped 6 bases and J dropped 4 bases, with 18 bases sitting between them. The CDR3 has 15 residues.

This clone was seen just once. This chain joins TRBV19 and TRBJ1-2, with D hard to call. Trimming shortened V by 4 bases and J by 0 bases, and 6 bases separated the two germline ends. The CDR3 has 13 amino acids. The V gene's germline CDR1 is LNHDA and CDR2 SQIVND (reference sequence). CDR3 nucleotide sequence: TGTGCCAGTAGTAATACAGCTAACTATGGCTACACCTTC. This gives the protein CASSNTANYGYTF.

The chain joins TRBV5-5 to TRBJ2-2; unclear D gene. The V gene's germline CDR1 is SGHKS and CDR2 YYEKEE (reference sequence). The V end was cut by 6 bases, the J end by 5 bases, with 8 bases between. There are 12 residues in the CDR3. For the CDR3, the DNA is TGTGCCAGCACTTTGACTACCGGGGAGCTGTTTTTT. It translates to CASTLTTGELFF.

This chain joins TRBV5-6 and TRBJ1-5; D remains ambiguous. Trimming removed 3 bases from V and 2 bases from J, with 3 bases in between. In germline, CDR1 is SGHDT, CDR2 YYEEEE. This CDR3 spans 12 amino acids. The CDR3 region is CASSSGNQPQHF. The CDR3 DNA sequence: TGTGCCAGCAGCTCGGGCAATCAGCCCCAGCATTTT.

V usage is TRBV7-3 and J usage is TRBJ2-5, with D possibly being TRBD1 or TRBD2 (5 bases each). CDR3 size: 14 residues. CDR1 SGHTA and CDR2 FQGTGA come from the germline V gene. Trimming removed 0 bases from V and 5 bases from J, with 10 bases in between. CDR3 protein: CASSLTGTAETQYF. CDR3 sequence (DNA): TGTGCCAGCAGCTTAACCGGGACCGCTGAGACCCAGTACTTC. Combining the CDR3 with reference TRBV7-3 and TRBJ2-5 gives the whole variable domain GAGVSQTPSNKVTEKGKYVELRCDPISGHTALYWYRQSLGQGPEFLIYFQGTGAADDSGLPNDRFFAVRPEGSVSTLKIQRTERGDSAVYLCASSLTGTAETQYFGPGTRLLVL.

The rearrangement links TRBV4-2 to TRBJ2-7; 7 nucleotides match TRBD2. The ends lost 1 base at V and 3 bases at J; junction bases unmatched: 9. CDR3 length: 16 residues. Germline V gene lookup returns CDR1 LGHNA and CDR2 YNFKEQ. CDR3 sequence: CASSQAWGGSDYEQYF. The CDR3 coding sequence is TGTGCCAGCAGCCAAGCCTGGGGGGGTTCGGACTACGAGCAGTACTTC.

V usage is TRBV29-1 and J usage is TRBJ2-2; no reliable D call. CDR3 size: 14 residues. Germline loops: CDR1 SQVTM, CDR2 ANQGSEA. With 7 bases removed from V and 1 base from J, the gap between germline ends came to 13 bases. DNA of the CDR3: TGCAGCGCCCTTTACTCCCGGAACACCGGGGAGCTGTTTTTT. Translating it yields CSALYSRNTGELFF.

The V and J genes are TRBV5-1 and TRBJ1-5; D is perhaps TRBD1 (5 bases). This CDR3 contains 13 residues. Per the germline V gene, CDR1 is SGHRS and CDR2 is YFSETQ. Trimming shortened V by 4 bases and J by 5 bases, and 10 bases separated the two germline ends. The CDR3 DNA sequence: TGCGCCAGCAGCACCGCGACAGATCAGCCCCAGCATTTT. Residues: CASSTATDQPQHF.

V is TRBV5-4 and J is TRBJ2-7; TRBD2 aligns across 8 bases. Germline CDR1 and CDR2: SGHNT and YYREEE (reference sequence). V trimming: 6 bases; J trimming: 2 bases; junction bases outside the gene matches: 7. This CDR3 has 14 amino acids. The CDR3 sequence: CASTLAGPTYEQYF. CDR3 DNA: TGTGCCAGCACCTTAGCGGGACCCACCTACGAGCAGTACTTC.

The V and J genes are TRBV9 and TRBJ2-7; TRBD1 aligns across 9 bases. The CDR3 runs 15 residues. The junction had 12 bases not matched to a gene; V was cut back by 4 bases and J by 7 bases. The germline CDR1 and CDR2 sequences are SGDLS and YYNGEE. CDR3 region: CASSNGQGPAREQYF. CDR3 sequence (DNA): TGTGCCAGCAGCAACGGACAGGGGCCCGCTCGGGAGCAGTACTTC.

This clone was found once. This chain uses TRBV21-1 with TRBJ1-4; the table's D call of TRBD1 was not tested on the DNA. TRBV21-1 is assigned pseudogene status. CDR3 length: 14 amino acids. CDR3 protein: CASRRTGSNEKLFF. DNA of the CDR3: TGTGCCAGCCGCCGGACAGGATCCAATGAAAAACTGTTTTTT.

This sequence joins TRBV4-2 and TRBJ1-2; tentative D call: TRBD1 (5 bases). The CDR3 totals 17 residues. Germline V gives CDR1 LGHNA, CDR2 YNFKEQ. Trimming took 4 bases from V and 2 from J, leaving 20 bases between them. The CDR3 here is CASSRKPSGHENYGYTF. The CDR3 DNA follows: TGTGCCAGCAGCCGGAAACCCTCAGGGCATGAGAACTATGGCTACACCTTC.

The rearrangement links TRBV7-2 to TRBJ2-4, with TRBD2 identical over 9 bases. Trimming at V came to 6 bases and at J to 0 bases, leaving 9 bases not matched to a gene. The CDR3 is 17 residues long. Germline values: CDR1 SGHTA, CDR2 FQGNSA. The CDR3 sequence: CASSKPGGGVAKNIQYF. CDR3 sequence (DNA): TGTGCCAGCAGTAAACCGGGCGGGGGGGTAGCCAAAAACATTCAGTACTTC.

This chain joins TRBV19 and TRBJ1-1; D remains unclear. The CDR3 runs 15 residues. Trimming removed 6 bases from V and 0 bases from J, with 14 bases in between. CDR1 LNHDA and CDR2 SQIVND come from the germline V gene (reference sequence). CDR3 residues: CASRPGRLMNTEAFF. CDR3 in DNA: TGTGCCAGTAGACCCGGACGGCTAATGAACACTGAAGCTTTCTTT.

The chain has TRBV5-5 and TRBJ2-5, with D unclear. The CDR3 loop spans 14 amino acids. Germline lookup yields CDR1 SGHKS and CDR2 YYEKEE (reference sequence). V was clipped by 0 bases and J by 1 base, with 7 bases between them. The CDR3 DNA is TGTGCCAGCAGCTTGGGGTTCACCCAAGAGACCCAGTACTTC. As protein: CASSLGFTQETQYF.